One TCR beta chain is described in this entry. The antigen is unknown. The sample belongs to a study of a mutant IDH1 vaccine in newly diagnosed glioma. Notes on the study in general: Top-clonotype changes in peripheral T cells seemed unrelated to pseudoprogression.

Data came from immunoSEQ multiplex PCR; TCRdb stores just in-frame clones and leaves some out. Of some 23,000 clones listed, about 78% are singletons. V was clipped by 3 bases and J by 1 base, with 20 bases between them. This CDR3 has 19 residues. Germline lookup yields CDR1 SGHDT and CDR2 YYEEEE. Documented time point: week 11, during vaccination. In the vaccine, a single dose held 300 ug of the mutant IDH1 20-mer peptide, along with topical imiquimod. The chain is built from TRBV5-6 and TRBJ1-6; weak D call: TRBD1 (6 bases). This specimen consisted of PBMCs, obtained from a glioma patient whose treatment included an IDH1 peptide vaccine. This TCR was sampled from a woman aged 18-30 years with glioma. CDR3 bases: TGTGCCAGCAGCTCCACGATGGACGCAGGGGTTTCCTATAATTCACCCCTCCACTTT. This sequence encodes CASSSTMDAGVSYNSPLHF.